The 15 T cell receptor beta chains below come from one sample, sequenced in a study of human T cells and chemical hapten exposure. Time point indicated: pre-sensitization, week 0. The treatment is: therapeutic diphenylcyclopropenone sensitization with weekly scalp DPC. TCRdb recomputed calls from the RACE reads with MiXCR, one row per CDR3 protein. Among 350,000 to 400,000 distinct CDR3 sequences listed, less than 6.5% were seen once. The material sequenced was whole blood, taken in connection with sensitization to the hapten diphenylcyclopropenone (DPC). These receptors were taken from a woman between 50 and 59 years old with alopecia areata. Some clones in this sample may be carry-over from other donors' samples.

This clonotype was observed a handful of times. V usage is TRBV19 and J usage is TRBJ2-2, with unresolved D. Germline assignment: CDR1 LNHDA and CDR2 SQIVND (reference sequence). The CDR3 is made up of 14 amino acids. The V gene lost 1 base and the J gene lost 0 bases, with 3 bases spanning the gap. DNA for the CDR3: TGTGCCAGTAGTATAGCCCCGAACACCGGGGAGCTGTTTTTT. The encoded protein is CASSIAPNTGELFF. The full variable domain, completed using reference TRBV19 and TRBJ2-2, is DGGITQSPKYLFRKEGQNVTLSCEQNLNHDAMYWYRQDPGQGLRLIYYSQIVNDFQKGDIAEGYSVSREKKESFPLTVTSAQKNPTAFYLCASSIAPNTGELFFGEGSRLTVL.

The V call is TRBV3-1, the J call TRBJ2-3, with 10 nucleotides matching TRBD2. Trimming took 2 bases from V and 4 from J; bases not matched to a gene: 9. The CDR3 is made up of 17 amino acids. Germline CDR1 reads LGHDT; CDR2 reads YNNKEL (reference sequence). DNA of the CDR3: TGTGCCAGCAGCCAAAGCGGGAGGGGGATGGTCCCAGATACGCAGTATTTT. Translated, it gives CASSQSGRGMVPDTQYF.

The chain links TRBV15 to TRBJ2-2; D remains unclear. Per the germline V gene, CDR1 is LNHNV and CDR2 is YYDKDF (reference sequence). Deletions cut 0 bases from V and 1 base from J, with 15 bases between. The CDR3 contains 18 residues. The chain's CDR3 is CATSRDQAQTLNTGELFF. In nucleotides, the CDR3 is TGTGCCACCAGCAGAGATCAGGCACAAACCCTGAACACCGGGGAGCTGTTTTTT. Using reference TRBV15 and TRBJ2-2 for the parts outside the CDR3, the full variable domain is DAMVIQNPRYQVTQFGKPVTLSCSQTLNHNVMYWYQQKSSQAPKLLFHYYDKDFNNEADTPDNFQSRRPNTSFCFLDIRSPGLGDTAMYLCATSRDQAQTLNTGELFFGEGSRLTVL.

This clonotype was seen many times. The V call is TRBV12-3 or TRBV12-4, the J call TRBJ2-1, with 7 bases identical to TRBD2. The CDR3 spans 15 residues. Trimming removed 8 bases from V and 1 base from J; junction bases left unmatched: 8. The CDR3 region is CASARAGVSYNEQFF. DNA for the CDR3: TGTGCCAGCGCGCGGGCGGGGGTGTCCTACAATGAGCAGTTCTTC.

This clonotype occurred a few times. The V gene is TRBV20-1, the J gene TRBJ2-4, with a possible D match to TRBD2 (6 bases). Per the germline V gene, CDR1 is DFQATT and CDR2 is SNEGSKA (reference sequence). This CDR3 has 17 amino acids. V was shortened by 6 bases and J by 0 bases, with 21 bases between the two germline ends. CDR3 DNA: TGCAGTGCGCCGGGGAGGTTTCCAAGCCCAGCCAAAAACATTCAGTACTTC. Its protein is CSAPGRFPSPAKNIQYF.

The chain is built from TRBV6-1 and TRBJ1-4; possible D gene TRBD1, 5 bases. Germline V lookup: CDR1 MNHNS, CDR2 SASEGT. Trimming removed 3 bases from V and 8 bases from J, with 10 bases in between. CDR3 size: 13 residues. The DNA of the CDR3 is TGTGCCAGCAGTGACGGGGACGGCGAAAAACTGTTTTTT. It translates to CASSDGDGEKLFF.

A few counts support this clonotype. V usage is TRBV28 and J usage is TRBJ1-6; 7 positions match TRBD1. Per germline, CDR1 MDHEN and CDR2 SYDVKM. J lost 9 bases, V lost 6 bases, and 8 bases had no gene match. CDR3 size: 14 residues. The CDR3 nucleotides are TGTGCCAGCAGGCAGACAGGGTCTTTTTCACCCCTCCACTTT. Residues: CASRQTGSFSPLHF.

This clonotype was observed at least ten times. The chain links TRBV12-3 or TRBV12-4 to TRBJ1-5, with 9 bases that match TRBD1. J gave up 8 bases and V 6 bases, and 11 bases lay outside the gene matches. The CDR3 has 15 amino acids. The CDR3 DNA follows: TGTGCCAGCAGCTCCGGGACAGGGAGAAAGGAGCCCCAGCATTTT. It translates to CASSSGTGRKEPQHF.

The rearrangement joins TRBV3-1 to TRBJ2-7; D is unclear. The CDR3 spans 15 residues. Trimming shortened V by 0 bases and J by 0 bases, and 9 bases separated the two germline ends. The V gene's germline CDR1 is LGHDT and CDR2 YNNKEL (reference sequence). CDR3 sequence: CASSQEKSVSYEQYF. CDR3 sequence (DNA): TGTGCCAGCAGCCAAGAAAAGTCAGTCTCCTACGAGCAGTACTTC.

V gene TRBV28 combines with J gene TRBJ2-3, with D possibly called TRBD1 or TRBD2 (6 bases each). This CDR3 has 13 amino acids. Germline CDR1 reads MDHEN; CDR2 reads SYDVKM. The V end was cut by 10 bases, the J end by 1 base, with 12 bases between. The DNA of the CDR3 is TGTGCCACCAACAGGGAGGGCACAGATACGCAGTATTTT. Its protein product is CATNREGTDTQYF.

This clonotype was counted ten times or more. The rearrangement joins TRBV3-1 to TRBJ2-7; D ambiguous. V dropped 6 bases and J dropped 7 bases, with 13 bases sitting between them. The CDR3 has 12 residues. Germline V gives CDR1 LGHDT, CDR2 YNNKEL (reference sequence). The DNA for the CDR3 is TGTGCCAGCAGTCCCCAGGCGAGAGAGCAGTACTTC. This codes for CASSPQAREQYF.

With regard to this clonotype: An end of the junction differs from the germline gene, which may be a read error. The V call is TRBV12-3 or TRBV12-4, the J call TRBJ1-2; no definite D call. The CDR3 sequence is 12 residues long. The CDR3: CASKVSPEEGAF. The DNA of the CDR3 is TGTGCCAGCAAGGTATCGCCGGAGGAGGGCGCCTTC.

The V call is TRBV12-2, the J call TRBJ2-3; TRBD2 is the table's D call, not checked against the DNA. TRBV12-2 corresponds to a pseudogene. CDR3 length: 19 residues. The chain's CDR3 is CASRLAPSGGRAITDTQYF. In DNA form, the CDR3 reads TGTGCAAGTCGCTTAGCCCCGAGTGGCGGGAGGGCCATCACAGATACGCAGTATTTT.

This clonotype came up many times. This chain links TRBV6-6 with TRBJ2-2; 7 bases line up with TRBD1. Germline CDR1 MNHNY, CDR2 SVGAGI (reference sequence). This CDR3 is 16 amino acids long. Germline trimming cut 4 bases from V and 2 bases from J; bases unmatched to any gene: 7. DNA for the CDR3: TGTGCCAGCAGTTGGTTGGGACAGCAAAACACCGGGGAGCTGTTTTTT. Protein sequence: CASSWLGQQNTGELFF.

This clonotype occurred once. The junction departs from the called germline gene at one end, perhaps through a read error. The chain combines TRBV28 with TRBJ2-2; D is perhaps TRBD1 or TRBD2 (7 bases each). Germline V gene lookup returns CDR1 MDHEN and CDR2 SYDVKM. This CDR3 contains 16 residues. The DNA of the CDR3 is TGTGCCAGCACCCCGATCGGGGGAGGGGGCACCGTGGAGCTGTTTTTT. Encoded protein: CASTPIGGGGTVELFF. Complete variable domain (other parts from reference TRBV28 and TRBJ2-2): DVKVTQSSRYLVKRTGEKVFLECVQDMDHENMFWYRQDPGLGLRLIYFSYDVKMKEKGDIPEGYSVSREKKERFSLILESASTNQTSMYLCASTPIGGGGTVELFFGEGSRLTVL.